The next 24 T cell receptor beta chains were all read from a single sample in a study of OX40 agonist ivuxolimab in advanced cancers. Only in-frame clones appear in the TCRdb table, and some are missing; sequencing was by immunoSEQ multiplex PCR. The table shows about 21,000 clones, with around four fifths occurring only once. Source: CD4+ or CD8+ T cells sorted from blood, taken in a trial of the OX40 agonist ivuxolimab. The receptors originated from an adult with an advanced solid tumor such as melanoma, head and neck, liver or kidney cancer.

The rearrangement uses TRBV2 and TRBJ1-1; D is unresolved. CDR3 length: 13 residues. Germline V CDR1 and CDR2: SNHLY, FYNNEI. The V end lost 3 bases, the J end lost 1 base, and 6 bases lay between the germline ends. CDR3 residues: CASSDIQNTEAFF. CDR3 nucleotides: TGTGCCAGCAGTGACATCCAGAACACTGAAGCTTTCTTT.

The rearrangement uses TRBV2 and TRBJ1-1, with D perhaps matching TRBD1 (6 bases). Trimming stripped 3 bases from V and 4 bases from J, with 9 bases between. The CDR3 runs 13 residues. Germline values: CDR1 SNHLY, CDR2 FYNNEI. The CDR3 protein is CASSDWGATEAFF. The DNA for the CDR3 is TGTGCCAGCAGTGATTGGGGGGCCACTGAAGCTTTCTTT.

The gene calls are TRBV19 and TRBJ1-4, with 7 bases that match TRBD1. V shed 8 bases, J shed 5 bases, and the junction held 8 bases outside the gene matches. The CDR3 is 14 residues long. CDR1 is LNHDA and CDR2 is SQIVND in the germline V gene (reference sequence). The CDR3: CASHEGQWNEKLFF. CDR3 nucleotides: TGTGCCAGTCACGAGGGACAGTGGAATGAAAAACTGTTTTTT.

This chain joins TRBV6-1 and TRBJ2-5; no definite D call. Germline CDR1 reads MNHNS; CDR2 reads SASEGT. The CDR3 has 11 amino acids. The germline V and J ends were trimmed by 7 bases and 1 base, with 4 bases remaining between them. This CDR3 is CASMTQETQYF. The CDR3 DNA sequence: TGTGCCAGCATGACCCAAGAGACCCAGTACTTC.

The V and J genes are TRBV11-1 and TRBJ2-1; tentative D call: TRBD2 (6 bases). V gave up 5 bases and J gave up 2 bases, with 13 bases separating them. From germline, CDR1 is SGHAT and CDR2 FQDESV (reference sequence). CDR3 length equals 15 residues. The CDR3 region has the DNA TGTGCCAGCAGCGGGGAAAGCGGGCCCTACAATGAGCAGTTCTTC. Translated: CASSGESGPYNEQFF.

This chain links TRBV19 with TRBJ2-2, with D unclear. The germline V gene has CDR1 LNHDA and CDR2 SQIVND (reference sequence). With 0 bases removed from V and 6 bases from J, the gap between germline ends came to 5 bases. The CDR3 is made up of 13 amino acids. DNA for the CDR3: TGTGCCAGTAGTATAGAGGTACCCGGGGAGCTGTTTTTT. It translates to CASSIEVPGELFF.

The chain has TRBV27 and TRBJ1-2; D is ambiguous. The V and J ends lost 6 bases and 0 bases respectively, with 11 bases between them. The germline gives CDR1 MNHEY, CDR2 SMNVEV (reference sequence). The CDR3 is 14 amino acids. The CDR3: CASRPARTNYGYTF. The DNA for the CDR3 is TGTGCCAGCAGGCCAGCGAGAACTAACTATGGCTACACCTTC.

The chain employs TRBV6-1 and TRBJ2-3, with D hard to call. Trimming removed 8 bases at V and 6 bases at J, with 9 bases between. The CDR3 extends over 11 amino acids. Germline V lookup: CDR1 MNHNS, CDR2 SASEGT. The CDR3 is CASGRADTQYF. The CDR3 coding sequence is TGTGCCAGCGGAAGGGCCGATACGCAGTATTTT.

V is TRBV7-9 and J is TRBJ2-3; 10 bases fit TRBD2. The length of the CDR3 is 15 residues. CDR1 and CDR2 (germline): SEHNR, FQNEAQ (reference sequence). The ends lost 4 bases at V and 5 bases at J; junction bases unmatched: 6. The CDR3 here is CASSSGTSVKDTQYF. The DNA of the CDR3 is TGTGCCAGCAGCTCGGGGACTAGCGTGAAAGATACGCAGTATTTT.

This sequence joins TRBV9 and TRBJ2-3, with D unresolved. Trimming removed 3 bases at V and 1 base at J, with 9 bases between. Germline CDR1 is SGDLS and CDR2 is YYNGEE. The CDR3 contains 14 residues. The CDR3 DNA sequence: TGTGCCAGCAGCGCGGGCTACGGCACAGATACGCAGTATTTT. This translates into CASSAGYGTDTQYF. Complete variable domain (other parts from reference TRBV9 and TRBJ2-3): DSGVTQTPKHLITATGQRVTLRCSPRSGDLSVYWYQQSLDQGLQFLIQYYNGEERAKGNILERFSAQQFPDLHSELNLSSLELGDSALYFCASSAGYGTDTQYFGPGTRLTVL.

The rearrangement uses TRBV30 and TRBJ2-1; TRBD2 matches 7 bases. The V segment lost 5 bases and the J segment 3 bases; nucleotides outside the gene matches: 1. The CDR3 totals 12 residues. Germline values: CDR1 GTSNPN, CDR2 SVGIG (reference sequence). The CDR3 DNA reads as TGTGCCTGGGGACTAGTCTACAATGAGCAGTTCTTC. Translated, it gives CAWGLVYNEQFF.

The rearrangement joins TRBV7-8 to TRBJ2-5; TRBD2 matches at 7 bases. J was trimmed by 5 bases and V by 1 base; bases with no gene match: 7. Germline loops: CDR1 SGHVS, CDR2 FQNEAQ. CDR3 length: 15 residues. The CDR3 region is CASSLELASRETQYF. CDR3 in DNA: TGTGCCAGCAGCTTAGAACTAGCGTCACGGGAGACCCAGTACTTC.

This clone has only a few counts. The junction departs from germline at one end; a sequencing error may be responsible. The chain joins TRBV11-3 to TRBJ2-2; perhaps TRBD1 as D (6 bases). Germline CDR1 SGHNT, CDR2 YENEEA. The CDR3 is made up of 13 amino acids. CDR3 bases: TGTGCCAGCAGCGCCAGGGGACACCGGGGAGCTGTTTTT. Residues: CASSARGHRGAVF.

This chain joins TRBV7-2 and TRBJ2-7; TRBD2 matches 7 bases. Germline V gives CDR1 SGHTA, CDR2 FQGNSA. Trimming at V came to 5 bases and at J to 4 bases, leaving 8 bases not matched to a gene. CDR3 size: 14 residues. Here the CDR3 DNA reads TGTGCCAGCAGCCTGGGAGGGAGCTATTACGAGCAGTACTTC. It yields the protein CASSLGGSYYEQYF.

The rearrangement links TRBV7-9 to TRBJ2-7, with D perhaps given as TRBD1 or TRBD2 (5 bases each). V was clipped by 5 bases and J by 6 bases, with 17 bases between them. Germline values: CDR1 SEHNR, CDR2 FQNEAQ (reference sequence). The CDR3 has 14 amino acids. As DNA, the CDR3 is TGTGCCAGCAGCAGAGAGGGGACCCCAGTCGAGCAGTACTTC. Translating gives CASSREGTPVEQYF.

The V and J genes are TRBV11-2 and TRBJ2-5; 10 bases match TRBD2. The CDR3 has 16 amino acids. Germline assignment: CDR1 SGHAT and CDR2 FQNNGV. J was trimmed by 2 bases and V by 4 bases; bases with no gene match: 7. The CDR3 reads CASSSRTSGGQETQYF. Written as DNA, the CDR3 is TGTGCCAGCAGCTCCCGGACTAGCGGAGGGCAAGAGACCCAGTACTTC.

The chain employs TRBV7-2 and TRBJ2-1; no clear D gene. V was shortened by 5 bases and J by 2 bases, with 10 bases between the two germline ends. CDR1 and CDR2 from the germline V gene are SGHTA and FQGNSA. This CDR3 spans 14 amino acids. The CDR3 bases are TGTGCCAGCAGCCCCCCCGGCGCCTACAATGAGCAGTTCTTC. The encoded protein is CASSPPGAYNEQFF.

The rearrangement uses TRBV27 and TRBJ1-2; 9 bases align to TRBD1. Losses at the gene ends were 6 bases for V and 4 bases for J; bases not matched to a gene: 6. The CDR3 has 14 amino acids. Per germline, CDR1 MNHEY and CDR2 SMNVEV (reference sequence). The CDR3 DNA sequence: TGTGCCAGCAGCCATAGACAGGGGGGCTATGGCTACACCTTC. Translating gives CASSHRQGGYGYTF.

CDR3 DNA: TGTGCCAGCAGCTTAGCCAGGGCCGGGATCTACGAGCAGTACTTC. Amino acid sequence: CASSLARAGIYEQYF. The rearrangement uses TRBV7-9 and TRBJ2-7; D tentatively reads TRBD1 or TRBD2 (5 bases each). Deletions cut 0 bases from V and 3 bases from J, with 12 bases between. This CDR3 is 15 amino acids long. Looked up from germline, CDR1 is SEHNR and CDR2 is FQNEAQ (reference sequence).

The chain links TRBV6-6 to TRBJ2-7, with D possibly called TRBD1 or TRBD2 (5 bases each). The CDR3 covers 12 residues. Germline V CDR1 and CDR2: MNHNY, SVGAGI (reference sequence). V was shortened by 5 bases and J by 2 bases, with 7 bases between the two germline ends. This CDR3 reads CASSPGPYEQYF. As DNA, the CDR3 is TGTGCCAGCAGTCCGGGACCCTACGAGCAGTACTTC.

Written as DNA, the CDR3 is TGTGCCAGCAGCCAAGATGATTGGACAGGGGCCGGCGAGCAGTACTTC. Protein: CASSQDDWTGAGEQYF. The chain recombines TRBV14 with TRBJ2-7; 9 positions match TRBD1. The V segment lost 0 bases and the J segment 6 bases; nucleotides outside the gene matches: 9. Germline-derived CDR1 and CDR2 are SGHDN and FVKESK. The CDR3 extends over 16 amino acids.

This clone was observed a handful of times. The V and J genes are TRBV9 and TRBJ2-3; D might be TRBD1 or TRBD2, each matching 5 bases. The CDR3 is made up of 16 amino acids. In germline, CDR1 is SGDLS, CDR2 YYNGEE. Trimming left V 0 bases short and J 3 bases short, with 14 bases between. The CDR3 sequence: CASSVGGSARTDTQYF. CDR3 sequence (DNA): TGTGCCAGCAGCGTAGGGGGGTCAGCCCGTACAGATACGCAGTATTTT.

In nucleotides, the CDR3 is TGCAGCGTTGTACCGACGGGGACTGAAGCTTTCTTT. Protein sequence: CSVVPTGTEAFF. V gene TRBV29-1 combines with J gene TRBJ1-1, with D unclear. Trimming pared 4 bases from V and 5 bases from J, leaving 11 bases between. The CDR3 is 12 amino acids. Germline lookup yields CDR1 SQVTM and CDR2 ANQGSEA.

The chain links TRBV7-2 to TRBJ2-7; 9 nucleotides agree with TRBD2. Germline V gene data show CDR1 as SGHTA and CDR2 as FQGNSA. The length of the CDR3 is 14 residues. The junction had 3 bases not matched to a gene; V was cut back by 2 bases and J by 4 bases. The CDR3, as DNA: TGTGCCAGCAGCTTATGGCTAGCGGGGTACGAGCAGTACTTC. Its protein is CASSLWLAGYEQYF.